Following are 20 T cell receptor beta chains from one sample sequenced in a study of shared clonotypes between healthy human individuals. Terminally differentiated effector memory CD45RA+ cells were left out of the naive CD8 fraction, which was CD45RO-negative and positively selected for CCR7. The table came from immunoSEQ multiplex PCR; TCRdb's copy has only in-frame clones and leaves some out. Of millions of clones in the sample, 85% to 95% were seen once. Specimen: naive CD8+ T cells from PBMCs. All receptors derive from a man younger than 30 in good health. Some clones in this sample may be carry-over from other donors' samples.

Turning to this clone: This sample includes further DNA sequences coding for the same CDR3. The chain has TRBV19 and TRBJ1-1; D is unclear. Germline V lookup: CDR1 LNHDA, CDR2 SQIVND (reference sequence). V was clipped by 6 bases and J by 1 base, with 6 bases between them. The CDR3 is 12 amino acids. The CDR3 spells CASSIQNTEAFF. The CDR3 DNA reads as TGTGCCAGTAGCATACAGAACACTGAAGCTTTCTTT.

This rearrangement joins TRBV5-6 to TRBJ2-7; TRBD2 aligns across 9 bases. The CDR3 sequence is 16 residues long. The trim removed 1 base at V and 7 bases at J, leaving 12 bases unmatched. Looked up from germline, CDR1 is SGHDT and CDR2 is YYEEEE. This CDR3 reads CASSLRREGTLGEQYF. CDR3 DNA: TGTGCCAGCAGCTTGAGGCGGGAGGGCACCCTAGGGGAGCAGTACTTC.

The chain is built from TRBV29-1 and TRBJ2-5; D possibly uses TRBD1 or TRBD2 (5 bases each). V was trimmed by 6 bases and J by 11 bases, leaving 19 bases between them. Per the germline V gene, CDR1 is SQVTM and CDR2 is ANQGSEA. This CDR3 contains 12 residues. CDR3 nucleotides: TGCAGCGTGTTGACAGCTTTAGGGGAGCAGTACTTC. Translated: CSVLTALGEQYF.

This rearrangement joins TRBV6-6 to TRBJ2-7, with 7 nucleotides matching TRBD1. V dropped 4 bases and J dropped 2; count of bases not matched to a gene: 5. This CDR3 contains 14 residues. CDR1 and CDR2 from the germline V gene are MNHNY and SVGAGI (reference sequence). The CDR3 nucleotides are TGTGCCAGCAGTTCGCCCGACAGGGCCTACGAGCAGTACTTC. Translated, it gives CASSSPDRAYEQYF.

V gene TRBV10-3 combines with J gene TRBJ2-1; 7 bases align to TRBD2. This CDR3 comprises 15 residues. Trimming took 5 bases from V and 0 from J; bases not matched to a gene: 4. Germline assignment: CDR1 ENHRY and CDR2 SYGVKD. This CDR3 is CAISSGKSSYNEQFF. CDR3 bases: TGTGCCATCAGTAGCGGGAAAAGCTCCTACAATGAGCAGTTCTTC.

This rearrangement joins TRBV28 to TRBJ2-5; TRBD2 might be the D (6 bases). CDR3 size: 14 residues. V lost 5 bases, J lost 9 bases, and 19 bases lay in between. Looked up from germline, CDR1 is MDHEN and CDR2 is SYDVKM. As DNA, the CDR3 is TGTGCCAGCAGTAGGAAACTAGCCCCTCGGTCCCAGTACTTC. Amino acids: CASSRKLAPRSQYF.

The chain carries TRBV4-1 and TRBJ2-1; D may match TRBD1 or TRBD2 (5 bases each). This CDR3 region has 15 residues. V was trimmed by 4 bases and J by 1 base, leaving 11 bases between them. Per germline, CDR1 MGHRA and CDR2 YSYEKL. The CDR3 DNA sequence: TGCGCCAGCAGCCTTCGGGACGAATCCTACAATGAGCAGTTCTTC. Amino acids: CASSLRDESYNEQFF.

The CDR3 DNA follows: TGTGCCAGCAGCTTGTTGGAACAGGGAGGTACCTCAATAATGTTTTTT. Its translation is CASSLLEQGGTSIMFF. This chain connects TRBV5-5 to TRBJ1-4; D may be TRBD1 (6 bases). CDR3 length equals 16 residues. The germline V gene encodes CDR1 SGHKS and CDR2 YYEKEE (reference sequence). V gave up 1 base and J gave up 15 bases, with 25 bases separating them.

The V gene is TRBV29-1, the J gene TRBJ1-2, with D perhaps TRBD1 (5 bases). This CDR3 comprises 11 residues. Germline CDR1 is SQVTM and CDR2 is ANQGSEA. Trimming pared 5 bases from V and 4 bases from J, leaving 8 bases between. CDR3 nucleotide sequence: TGCAGCGTTCGACAGAGCTATGGCTACACCTTC. Protein product: CSVRQSYGYTF.

In its sample, this clone was seen once. The chain employs TRBV4-1 and TRBJ2-3; a weak D match, TRBD1 (7 bases). Germline assignment: CDR1 MGHRA and CDR2 YSYEKL. The CDR3 is made up of 14 amino acids. Trimming took 4 bases from V and 6 from J, leaving 14 bases between them. The CDR3 DNA reads as TGCGCCAGCAGCCCGTATCCAGGGGGGGATACGCAGTATTTT. It codes for CASSPYPGGDTQYF.

This clone showed up just once. Written as DNA, the CDR3 is TGTGCCTGGAGTACCCCATTGAGGGCTAATGAAAAACTGTTTTTT. Its protein product is CAWSTPLRANEKLFF. The J gene is TRBJ1-4, the V gene TRBV30; D unresolved. Germline V gives CDR1 GTSNPN, CDR2 SVGIG (reference sequence). V was clipped by 2 bases and J by 3 bases, with 13 bases between them. This CDR3 comprises 15 residues. The entire variable domain, with the rest obtained from reference TRBV30 and TRBJ1-4, is as follows: SQTIHQWPATLVQPVGSPLSLECTVEGTSNPNLYWYRQAAGRGLQLLFYSVGIGQISSEVPQNLSASRPQDRQFILSSKKLLLSDSGFYLCAWSTPLRANEKLFFGSGTQLSVL.

This chain connects TRBV9 to TRBJ1-2; D might be TRBD1 (5 bases). The ends were cut back, 1 base at V and 6 bases at J, with 10 bases in the middle. Per germline, CDR1 SGDLS and CDR2 YYNGEE. The CDR3 runs to 13 residues. CDR3 sequence (DNA): TGTGCCAGCAGCGTAACAGGAATAGATGGCTACACCTTC. As protein: CASSVTGIDGYTF.

The chain carries TRBV4-3 and TRBJ2-1; 7 positions agree with TRBD1. Germline values: CDR1 LGHNA, CDR2 YSLEER. This CDR3 is built from 17 residues. V was clipped by 3 bases and J by 0 bases; unmatched bases: 8. The DNA of the CDR3 is TGCGCCAGCAGCCATGACCGGGACAGCGACTCCTACAATGAGCAGTTCTTC. Its protein is CASSHDRDSDSYNEQFF.

This clone was detected only once. The rearrangement joins TRBV27 to TRBJ2-7, with D maybe TRBD2 (6 bases). CDR1 MNHEY and CDR2 SMNVEV come from the germline V gene (reference sequence). The CDR3 totals 16 residues. With 5 bases removed from V and 0 bases from J, the gap between germline ends came to 17 bases. As DNA, the CDR3 is TGTGCCAGCAGTCCTTACGGGAGCGGGCCCTCCTACGAGCAGTACTTC. Protein product: CASSPYGSGPSYEQYF.

This chain joins TRBV10-3 and TRBJ1-5; D not certain. Trimming took 0 bases from V and 3 from J, leaving 15 bases between them. Germline loops: CDR1 ENHRY, CDR2 SYGVKD. The CDR3 spans 17 residues. Written as DNA, the CDR3 is TGTGCCATCAGTGAGTCGAGGGCACGAACCGACAATCAGCCCCAGCATTTT. Translating gives CAISESRARTDNQPQHF.

Remarks on this clone: Other DNA sequences in this specimen translate into the identical CDR3. This chain links TRBV15 with TRBJ2-7, with TRBD2 matching over 8 bases. From germline, CDR1 is LNHNV and CDR2 YYDKDF (reference sequence). J gave up 4 bases and V 2 bases, and 4 bases lay outside the gene matches. The CDR3 loop spans 14 amino acids. DNA for the CDR3: TGTGCCACCAGCAGATTAGCGGGGACATACGAGCAGTACTTC. Its protein product is CATSRLAGTYEQYF.

This clone appeared a single time. The chain combines TRBV7-9 with TRBJ2-1, with D perhaps matching TRBD2 (6 bases). Trimming pared 5 bases from V and 9 bases from J, leaving 8 bases between. Germline CDR1 and CDR2: SEHNR and FQNEAQ (reference sequence). CDR3 length equals 11 residues. The CDR3 spells CASSAGGEQFF. The CDR3 DNA reads TGTGCCAGCAGCGCCGGGGGTGAGCAGTTCTTC.

Regarding this clone: Other DNA sequences in this specimen translate into the identical CDR3. The chain has TRBV4-1 and TRBJ2-5; D is possibly TRBD1 or TRBD2 (5 bases each). V lost 2 bases and J lost 4, with 8 bases in between. CDR3 length: 13 residues. Looked up from germline, CDR1 is MGHRA and CDR2 is YSYEKL. CDR3 loop: CASSQRGRETQYF. Written as DNA, the CDR3 is TGCGCCAGCAGCCAACGGGGCCGAGAGACCCAGTACTTC.

This clone is a singleton in its sample. This rearrangement joins TRBV19 to TRBJ1-1; tentative D call: TRBD1 (6 bases). The CDR3 totals 15 residues. Germline-derived CDR1 and CDR2 are LNHDA and SQIVND (reference sequence). V lost 4 bases and J 5 bases, leaving 17 bases between the germline ends. The CDR3 loop is CASSKGQLSGTEAFF. CDR3 nucleotides: TGTGCCAGTAGTAAGGGACAATTATCGGGGACTGAAGCTTTCTTT. Using reference TRBV19 and TRBJ1-1 for the parts outside the CDR3, the full variable domain is DGGITQSPKYLFRKEGQNVTLSCEQNLNHDAMYWYRQDPGQGLRLIYYSQIVNDFQKGDIAEGYSVSREKKESFPLTVTSAQKNPTAFYLCASSKGQLSGTEAFFGQGTRLTVV.

The V gene is TRBV2, the J gene TRBJ1-1, with a tentative D call TRBD1 (6 bases). V shed 7 bases and J shed 10 bases, with 16 bases lying between them. The CDR3 is made up of 12 amino acids. Germline CDR1 reads SNHLY; CDR2 reads FYNNEI. The CDR3 region is CASIRGAVGAFF. The DNA for the CDR3 is TGTGCCAGCATAAGGGGGGCTGTCGGAGCTTTCTTT.